This T cell receptor beta chain derives from a study of long-term antiretroviral therapy in people with HIV. With survey level as its setting, the immunoSEQ assay was v3.0. The method was immunoSEQ multiplex PCR; TCRdb's version includes in-frame clones alone and lacks a portion of them. The data show about 28,000 clones, with approximately 90% seen just once and 7.5% to 10% held by the top ten. The CDR3 is 15 amino acids. Trimming left V 0 bases short and J 3 bases short, with 9 bases between. Germline-derived CDR1 and CDR2 are KGHSH and LQKENI. Overall study results and limits: Regardless of time point, clones expanded before ART dominated the repertoire. ART adherence, viral resistance and therapy changes were not recorded.

Concerning this clone itself: Antigen: not known.

This sequence originates from a man aged 50 to 59 with HIV. The input for sequencing was unsorted PBMCs, taken 3.2 years before starting antiretroviral therapy. This chain links TRBV18 with TRBJ2-1, with D possibly called TRBD1 or TRBD2 (5 bases each). CDR3 bases: TGTGCCAGCTCACCACCGAGGGGAAACTACAATGAGCAGTTCTTC. Its protein product is CASSPPRGNYNEQFF.